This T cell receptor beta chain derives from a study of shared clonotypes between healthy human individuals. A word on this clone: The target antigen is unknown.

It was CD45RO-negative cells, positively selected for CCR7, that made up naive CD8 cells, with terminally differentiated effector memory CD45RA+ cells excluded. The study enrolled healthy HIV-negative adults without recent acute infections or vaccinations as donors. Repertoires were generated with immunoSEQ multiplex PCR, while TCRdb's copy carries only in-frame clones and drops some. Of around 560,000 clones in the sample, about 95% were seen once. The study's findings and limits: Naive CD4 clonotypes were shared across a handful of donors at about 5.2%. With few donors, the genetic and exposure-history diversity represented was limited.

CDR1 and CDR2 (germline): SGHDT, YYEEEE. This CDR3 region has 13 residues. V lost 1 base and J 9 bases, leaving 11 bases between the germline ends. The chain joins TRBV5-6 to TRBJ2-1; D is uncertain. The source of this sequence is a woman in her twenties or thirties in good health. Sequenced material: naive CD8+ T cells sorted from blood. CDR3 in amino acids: CASSLTLVAEQFF. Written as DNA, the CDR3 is TGTGCCAGCAGCTTGACCCTTGTGGCTGAGCAGTTCTTC. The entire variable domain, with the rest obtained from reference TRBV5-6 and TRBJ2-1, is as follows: DAGVTQSPTHLIKTRGQQVTLRCSPKSGHDTVSWYQQALGQGPQFIFQYYEEEERQRGNFPDRFSGHQFPNYSSELNVNALLLGDSALYLCASSLTLVAEQFFGPGTRLTVL.